These 25 T cell receptor beta chains came from one sample sequenced in a study of blood T cells in healthy people across ages (dated by TCRdb to the mid-2010s). Receptor libraries were prepared by 5' RACE. Instrument used: Illumina HiSeq 2500. The second PCR ran for roughly 7 to 11 cycles and used a J-beta primer mix along with a sample-barcoded 5' primer. TCRdb reran the public reads through fastp at Q25 and MiXCR, keeping productive beta chains. Rows are unified per CDR3 protein, each entry keeping the most common DNA and genes. The sample contains about 1,500,000 distinct CDR3 sequences, over 25% of them found a single time. Roughly 8% of the sample rests with the top ten. The sample comprised blood. These receptors originate from a woman in her 30s in good health.

This clonotype was observed a handful of times. The rearrangement links TRBV5-1 to TRBJ2-3; 7 positions match TRBD1. V was clipped by 4 bases and J by 6 bases; unmatched bases: 17. The CDR3 covers 17 residues. Germline lookup yields CDR1 SGHRS and CDR2 YFSETQ. For the CDR3, the DNA is TGCGCCAGCAGCCCAATTTGGACAGGAGGTGTCGCGGATACGCAGTATTTT. Translating it yields CASSPIWTGGVADTQYF.

The chain carries TRBV28 and TRBJ2-5; a possible D gene is TRBD1 (6 bases). The CDR3 runs 13 residues. The V gene's germline CDR1 is MDHEN and CDR2 SYDVKM. Trimming took 8 bases from V and 7 from J, leaving 17 bases between them. The CDR3 protein is CASEGVTRGTQYF. For the CDR3, the DNA is TGTGCCAGCGAGGGGGTGACGCGAGGGACCCAGTACTTC.

J is TRBJ2-5 and V is TRBV9, with 10 bases that match TRBD1. The V segment lost 9 bases and the J segment 11 bases; nucleotides outside the gene matches: 13. Germline V CDR1 and CDR2: SGDLS, YYNGEE. The CDR3 loop spans 13 amino acids. In nucleotides, the CDR3 is TGTGCCACCACCCGACAGGGGGCCCTTGGGCAGTACTTC. This gives the protein CATTRQGALGQYF.

V gene TRBV7-9 combines with J gene TRBJ2-5; possible D gene TRBD1, 5 bases. With 3 bases removed from V and 7 bases from J, the gap between germline ends came to 12 bases. The germline V gene has CDR1 SEHNR and CDR2 FQNEAQ (reference sequence). The CDR3 contains 13 residues. The CDR3 bases are TGTGCCAGCAGCTTGCAGGGCATGGGGACCCAGTACTTC. It is translated as CASSLQGMGTQYF.

This clonotype was found a few times. The CDR3 coding sequence is TGTGCCAGCAGTTTAGAGAATCCCCGGCAGAGCTATGGCTACACCTTC. Translating gives CASSLENPRQSYGYTF. The chain uses TRBV12-3 or TRBV12-4 and TRBJ1-2; D remains ambiguous. The CDR3 loop spans 16 amino acids. The V end lost 1 base, the J end lost 4 bases, and 16 bases lay between the germline ends.

Remarks on this clonotype: One end of the junction is discordant with germline, which a read error may explain. The rearrangement joins TRBV7-2 to TRBJ2-1, with 9 bases identical to TRBD2. CDR1 SGHTA and CDR2 FQGNSA come from the germline V gene. The CDR3 runs 14 residues. As DNA, the CDR3 is TGTGCCGGCAGCTCGTCGACTAGCGGCTATGAGCAGTTCTTC. This gives the protein CAGSSSTSGYEQFF.

This clonotype appeared a few times. V usage is TRBV5-1 and J usage is TRBJ2-7, with D unresolved. Germline V CDR1 and CDR2: SGHRS, YFSETQ. This CDR3 contains 14 residues. Trimming stripped 4 bases from V and 0 bases from J, with 11 bases between. CDR3 protein: CASSSQPSSYEQYF. The CDR3 nucleotides read TGCGCCAGCAGCAGCCAGCCAAGCTCCTACGAGCAGTACTTC.

There are a few counts of this clonotype. The chain is built from TRBV7-2 and TRBJ1-1, with D possibly being TRBD1 (5 bases). The germline CDR1 and CDR2 sequences are SGHTA and FQGNSA. V lost 3 bases and J lost 3, with 14 bases in between. This CDR3 has 15 residues. The CDR3 coding sequence is TGTGCCAGCAGCTTTACCCAGGGTCGGCACACTGAAGCTTTCTTT. This encodes CASSFTQGRHTEAFF.

The chain recombines TRBV24-1 with TRBJ2-7; D may be TRBD2 (5 bases). The V gene's germline CDR1 is KGHDR and CDR2 SFDVKD. CDR3 length equals 12 residues. V was clipped by 7 bases and J by 4 bases, with 10 bases between them. The CDR3: CATSSGSYEQYF. The CDR3 DNA sequence: TGTGCCACCAGCTCGGGGTCTTACGAGCAGTACTTC.

V is TRBV7-9 and J is TRBJ1-1; D is perhaps TRBD1 (5 bases). V was cut by 5 bases and J by 0 bases, with 13 bases left in between. The CDR3 is 15 residues long. The germline V gene has CDR1 SEHNR and CDR2 FQNEAQ (reference sequence). CDR3 amino acids: CASSQREGLNTEAFF. The CDR3 DNA sequence: TGTGCCAGCAGCCAGAGGGAGGGACTGAACACTGAAGCTTTCTTT. Filled out from reference TRBV7-9 and TRBJ1-1, the complete variable domain reads DTGVSQNPRHKITKRGQNVTFRCDPISEHNRLYWYRQTLGQGPEFLTYFQNEAQLEKSRLLSDRFSAERPKGSFSTLEIQRTEQGDSAMYLCASSQREGLNTEAFFGQGTRLTVV.

The chain is built from TRBV5-1 and TRBJ1-2, with D possibly being TRBD1 (6 bases). Germline V gives CDR1 SGHRS, CDR2 YFSETQ. The CDR3 runs to 16 residues. V lost 0 bases to trimming and J lost 4 bases, with 16 bases between them. In DNA, the CDR3 is TGCGCCAGCAGCTTGGCGTATGGGGGACAAATCTATGGCTACACCTTC. Protein: CASSLAYGGQIYGYTF.

The chain joins TRBV11-2 to TRBJ2-1; the D is unclear. The CDR3 sequence is 11 residues long. Trimming removed 4 bases at V and 7 bases at J, with 5 bases between. CDR1 SGHAT and CDR2 FQNNGV come from the germline V gene. The CDR3 here is CASSYWNEQFF. The DNA for the CDR3 is TGTGCCAGCAGCTACTGGAATGAGCAGTTCTTC.

The V call is TRBV20-1, the J call TRBJ2-5, with D possibly matching TRBD2 (6 bases). Germline V gene sequence: CDR1 DFQATT, CDR2 SNEGSKA (reference sequence). V was clipped by 2 bases and J by 4 bases, with 14 bases between them. This CDR3 is 14 amino acids long. CDR3 DNA sequence: TGCAGTGCTAGATGGGGGGATGACCTAGAGACCCAGTACTTC. Translated, it gives CSARWGDDLETQYF.

This clonotype has only a few counts. One end of the junction does not line up with germline, which may come from a read error. The gene calls are TRBV18 and TRBJ1-4, with unresolved D. This CDR3 is built from 11 residues. Germline V CDR1 and CDR2: KGHSH, LQKENI. The CDR3 region is CDSSRGGKLFF. CDR3 DNA: TGTGACAGCTCACGAGGTGGAAAACTGTTTTTT.

This clonotype was counted a few times. V usage is TRBV20-1 and J usage is TRBJ1-2; no definite D call. Germline V gene lookup returns CDR1 DFQATT and CDR2 SNEGSKA (reference sequence). The length of the CDR3 is 12 residues. Trimming removed 0 bases from V and 6 bases from J, with 8 bases in between. CDR3 DNA: TGCAGTGCTAGAGAGGTAGTCCATGGCTACACCTTC. This encodes CSAREVVHGYTF.

In its sample, this clonotype was seen a few times. The chain has TRBV12-5 and TRBJ1-2; possibly TRBD1 for D (6 bases). The germline gives CDR1 LGHNT, CDR2 FRNRAP. This CDR3 region has 13 residues. Trimming cost V 1 base and J 7 bases, with 10 bases left between them. The CDR3 bases are TGTGCTAGTGGTTTGGCAAACAGGGCTGGCTACACCTTC. This gives the protein CASGLANRAGYTF.

The chain is built from TRBV7-2 and TRBJ2-1; 8 bases are shared with TRBD1. V was clipped by 4 bases and J by 3 bases; unmatched bases: 8. CDR3 length: 16 residues. The germline CDR1 and CDR2 sequences are SGHTA and FQGNSA. CDR3 protein: CASSYYAGTGYNEQFF. The DNA of the CDR3 is TGTGCCAGCAGCTACTACGCCGGGACAGGCTACAATGAGCAGTTCTTC.

There are a few counts of this clonotype. V usage is TRBV29-1 and J usage is TRBJ2-7; no firm D call. V was cut by 5 bases and J by 4 bases, with 9 bases left in between. This CDR3 is 11 amino acids long. The germline CDR1 and CDR2 sequences are SQVTM and ANQGSEA. CDR3 protein: CSVSVSYEQYF. For the CDR3, the DNA is TGCAGCGTTTCCGTTTCTTACGAGCAGTACTTC.

This clonotype has more than one count but fewer than ten. The rearrangement uses TRBV20-1 and TRBJ2-4, with D maybe TRBD1 (6 bases). V was shortened by 1 base and J by 0 bases, with 13 bases between the two germline ends. This CDR3 has 16 amino acids. Germline V CDR1 and CDR2: DFQATT, SNEGSKA (reference sequence). The CDR3 DNA reads as TGCAGTGCTAGAGTCAACAGGGTATTAGCCAAAAACATTCAGTACTTC. Translation: CSARVNRVLAKNIQYF.

This rearrangement joins TRBV11-2 to TRBJ2-7; D is undetermined. The better agreement between TRBJ2-1 and the DNA end casts doubt on the J call. The CDR3 is 14 amino acids. Germline V gene data show CDR1 as SGHAT and CDR2 as FQNNGV. The CDR3 reads CASSLGPFSYEQFF. The CDR3 region has the DNA TGTGCCAGCAGCTTAGGGCCTTTCTCCTACGAGCAGTTCTTC.

To note about this clonotype: Compared with germline, one end of the junction differs, possibly owing to a read error. The CDR3 reads CSVASGSGNGQFF. As DNA, the CDR3 is TGCAGCGTTGCAAGCGGGAGCGGGAATGGGCAGTTCTTC. The rearrangement links TRBV29-1 to TRBJ2-1; 8 bases align to TRBD2. In germline, CDR1 is SQVTM, CDR2 ANQGSEA. This CDR3 has 13 residues.

Notes on this clonotype: One junction end does not reproduce the germline sequence, and a read error may be involved. V and J are TRBV7-2 and TRBJ1-2, with D perhaps TRBD1 (5 bases). The CDR3 is made up of 14 amino acids. From germline, CDR1 is SGHTA and CDR2 FQGNSA. The CDR3 coding sequence is TGTGCCAGCAGCGTCGGAGGGACCTCCTATGGCTGCACCTTC. Protein product: CASSVGGTSYGCTF.

The chain uses TRBV11-2 and TRBJ2-3; D call uncertain. CDR3 length: 13 residues. V shed 5 bases and J shed 6 bases, with 12 bases lying between them. The germline CDR1 and CDR2 sequences are SGHAT and FQNNGV. In DNA form, the CDR3 reads TGTGCCAGCAGCCCCCAGATGGGGGATACGCAGTATTTT. Its protein product is CASSPQMGDTQYF.

This sequence joins TRBV20-1 and TRBJ2-7; TRBD1 aligns across 8 bases. CDR1 is DFQATT and CDR2 is SNEGSKA in the germline V gene (reference sequence). This CDR3 spans 11 amino acids. Trimming at V came to 4 bases and at J to 9 bases, leaving 5 bases not matched to a gene. CDR3 nucleotide sequence: TGCAGTGCTAAACAGGGGGTCTGGCAGTACTTC. It is translated as CSAKQGVWQYF.

The sample holds many counts of this clonotype. The chain employs TRBV12-3 or TRBV12-4 and TRBJ1-2; TRBD1 matches at 8 bases. The CDR3 loop spans 14 amino acids. Trimming removed 3 bases from V and 8 bases from J; junction bases left unmatched: 8. The CDR3 bases are TGTGCCAGCAGTTTCGCCCAGGGGGCCGGGGGCTACACCTTC. It is translated as CASSFAQGAGGYTF.